This T cell receptor beta chain was sequenced for a study of T cell repertoires in cytomegalovirus infection. This clonotype was observed many times. This CDR3 has 15 residues. Germline loops: CDR1 SGHTA, CDR2 FQGNSA. The junction had 1 base not matched to a gene; V was cut back by 0 bases and J by 5 bases. Via MiXCR, TCRdb re-called the reads, giving one row per CDR3 protein. The sample records more than 150,000 distinct CDR3 sequences, roughly a fifth being singletons. The chain uses TRBV7-2 and TRBJ2-3, with 11 positions matching TRBD2. This TCR was sampled from a human donor in good health (CMV status not recorded). Some clones in this sample may be carry-over from other donors' samples. The sequencing input was PBMCs. The CDR3 loop reads CASSLASGRVDTQYF. CDR3 nucleotides: TGTGCCAGCAGCTTAGCTAGCGGGAGGGTAGATACGCAGTATTTT. Drawing the rest from reference TRBV7-2 and TRBJ2-3, the complete variable domain is GAGVSQSPSNKVTEKGKDVELRCDPISGHTALYWYRQSLGQGLEFLIYFQGNSAPDKSGLPSDRFSAERTGGSVSTLTIQRTQQEDSAVYLCASSLASGRVDTQYFGPGTRLTVL.